This TCR beta chain was identified during a study of blood T cell repertoires in COVID-19. Trimming stripped 2 bases from V and 7 bases from J, with 12 bases between. Germline V gene data show CDR1 as SGHDN and CDR2 as FVKESK. CDR3 length: 15 residues. Authors' processing steps: Reference gene primer amplification gave estimated nucleated cell counts. Produced via immunoSEQ multiplex PCR; TCRdb's table is partial and in-frame only. D and trimming were read from the DNA, whereas the V and J calls and clone size are those reported in that table. The table has 250,000 or so clones, approximately 80% seen once.

The TCR originated in a woman at least 80 years old with acute or convalescent COVID-19. This rearrangement joins TRBV14 to TRBJ1-6; maybe TRBD1 (6 bases). The sample taken for sequencing was peripheral blood. As DNA, the CDR3 is TGTGCCAGCAGCCAACACGACAGGCCCAATTCACCCCTCCACTTT. It specifies CASSQHDRPNSPLHF.